The sequence of this T cell receptor (beta chain) was determined in a study of cytomegalovirus exposure and HLA in healthy donors. Overall study results and limits: Reports indicated that the classifier achieved high specificity and sensitivity in diagnosing cytomegalovirus status. Overall, approximately 150 TCR beta chains were annotated as cytomegalovirus-associated.

Sequencing was performed with immunoSEQ multiplex PCR; in TCRdb, only in-frame clones are kept and a portion is missing. Among about 88,000 clones listed, roughly 97% were seen once. As to this clone: Its specificity is unknown.

Per germline, CDR1 SGHRS and CDR2 YFSETQ. The V and J ends lost 2 bases and 2 bases respectively, with 7 bases between them. The CDR3 runs 13 residues. The genes are TRBV5-1 and TRBJ1-2; the D gene is possibly TRBD1 (5 bases). The sample comprised PBMCs. This TCR was sampled from a man between 18 and 35 years old in good health and CMV-seronegative. The chain's CDR3 is CASSFGGNYGYTF. The CDR3 nucleotides are TGCGCCAGCAGCTTCGGGGGGAACTATGGCTACACCTTC.